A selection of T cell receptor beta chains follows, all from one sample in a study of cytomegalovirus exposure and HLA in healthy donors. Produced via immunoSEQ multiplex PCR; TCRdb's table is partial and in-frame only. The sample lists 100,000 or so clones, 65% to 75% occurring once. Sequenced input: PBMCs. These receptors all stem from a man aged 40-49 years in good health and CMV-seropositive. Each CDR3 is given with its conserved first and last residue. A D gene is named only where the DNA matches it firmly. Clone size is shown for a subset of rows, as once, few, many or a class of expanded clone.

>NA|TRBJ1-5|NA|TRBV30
CAWSLGASSNQPQHF
TGTGCCTGGAGTCTGGGGGCTTCGAGCAATCAGCCCCAGCATTTT
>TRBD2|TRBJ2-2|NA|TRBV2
CASSEEASGRASGELFF
TGTGCCAGCAGTGAAGAGGCTAGCGGGAGGGCCTCCGGGGAGCTGTTTTTT
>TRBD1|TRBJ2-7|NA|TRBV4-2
CASSPTGTDYEQYF
TGTGCCAGCAGCCCTACCGGGACAGACTACGAGCAGTACTTC
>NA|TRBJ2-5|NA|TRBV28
CASRARDQETQYF
TGTGCCAGCAGGGCCCGGGACCAAGAGACCCAGTACTTC
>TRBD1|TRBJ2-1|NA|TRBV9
CASSATGTGGVGHEQFF
TGTGCCAGCAGCGCAACCGGGACAGGGGGCGTAGGACATGAGCAGTTCTTC
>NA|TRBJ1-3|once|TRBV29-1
CSVVFPGNTIYF
TGCAGCGTTGTATTCCCTGGAAACACCATATATTTT
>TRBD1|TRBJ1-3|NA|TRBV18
CASSLGTGSGNTIYF
TGTGCCAGCTCCCTCGGGACAGGCTCTGGAAACACCATATATTTT
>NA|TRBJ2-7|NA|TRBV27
CASSLSRWEGREQYF
TGTGCCAGCAGTTTATCAAGGTGGGAAGGGAGGGAGCAGTACTTC
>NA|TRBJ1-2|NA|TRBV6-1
CASSESVHYGYTF
TGTGCCAGCAGTGAATCGGTCCACTATGGCTACACCTTC
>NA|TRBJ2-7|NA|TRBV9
CASSVDGSGLPYEQYF
TGTGCCAGCAGCGTAGATGGTAGCGGACTCCCCTACGAGCAGTACTTC
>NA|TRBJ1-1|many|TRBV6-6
CASNGGSLNTEAFF
TGTGCCAGCAACGGCGGGTCCCTGAACACTGAAGCTTTCTTT
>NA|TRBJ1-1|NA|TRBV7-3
CASSPGGLNTEAFF
TGTGCCAGCAGCCCGGGGGGGTTGAACACTGAAGCTTTCTTT
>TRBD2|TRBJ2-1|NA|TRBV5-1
CASSRLSGNTYNEQFF
TGCGCCAGCAGCCGACTGAGCGGGAACACCTACAATGAGCAGTTCTTC
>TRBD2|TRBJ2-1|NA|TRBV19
CASSPRSGRAGKNEQFF
TGTGCCAGTAGTCCCCGCAGCGGGAGGGCCGGTAAAAATGAGCAGTTCTTC
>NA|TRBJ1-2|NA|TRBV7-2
CASSLGRVNYGYTF
TGTGCCAGCAGCTTAGGCAGGGTAAACTATGGCTACACCTTC
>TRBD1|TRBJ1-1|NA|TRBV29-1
CSVRGQGSTEAFF
TGCAGCGTTCGCGGACAGGGAAGCACTGAAGCTTTCTTT
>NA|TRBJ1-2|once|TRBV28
CASSPLALGGYTF
TGTGCCAGCAGTCCGTTAGCCCTGGGTGGCTACACCTTC
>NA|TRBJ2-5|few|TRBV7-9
CASSLSLQETQYF
TGTGCCAGCAGCTTAAGCTTACAAGAGACCCAGTACTTC
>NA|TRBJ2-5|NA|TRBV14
CASSQNSQETQYF
TGTGCCAGCAGCCAAAACAGCCAAGAGACCCAGTACTTC
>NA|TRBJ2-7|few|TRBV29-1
CSVSLGSEDFIYEQYF
TGCAGCGTTTCTCTAGGCTCCGAGGACTTTATCTACGAGCAGTACTTC
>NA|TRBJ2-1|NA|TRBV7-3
CASSLTGDTYNEQFF
TGTGCCAGCAGCTTAACTGGGGACACCTACAATGAGCAGTTCTTC
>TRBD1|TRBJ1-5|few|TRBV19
CATKSGTGYSNQPQHF
TGTGCCACGAAGTCCGGGACAGGATATAGCAATCAGCCCCAGCATTTT
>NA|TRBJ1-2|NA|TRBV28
CASTDTANYGYTF
TGTGCCAGCACAGACACCGCCAACTATGGCTACACCTTC
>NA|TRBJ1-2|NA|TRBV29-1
CSAELPRYGYTF
TGCAGCGCCGAACTCCCTCGCTATGGCTACACCTTC
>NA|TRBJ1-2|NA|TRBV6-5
CATEGSGEEGYTF
TGTGCCACCGAGGGTTCAGGGGAAGAAGGCTACACCTTC
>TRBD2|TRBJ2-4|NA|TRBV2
CASSVGLAGWIYF
TGTGCCAGCAGTGTAGGACTAGCGGGATGGATTTACTTC
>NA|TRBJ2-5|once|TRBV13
CASSLGLRYQETQYF
TGTGCCAGCAGCTTAGGGCTGCGGTACCAAGAGACCCAGTACTTC
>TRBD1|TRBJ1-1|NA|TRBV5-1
CASSLAGQFLNTEAFF
TGCGCCAGCAGCTTGGCGGGACAGTTTTTGAACACTGAAGCTTTCTTT
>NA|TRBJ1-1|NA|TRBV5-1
CASSSETDRSDTEAFF
TGCGCCAGCAGCTCGGAAACCGACAGATCCGACACTGAAGCTTTCTTT
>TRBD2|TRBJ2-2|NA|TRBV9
CASSVVAGGNTGELFF
TGTGCCAGCAGCGTAGTAGCGGGAGGTAACACCGGGGAGCTGTTTTTT
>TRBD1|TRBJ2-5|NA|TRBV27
CASSPQGAETQYF
TGTGCCAGCAGTCCCCAGGGGGCGGAGACCCAGTACTTC
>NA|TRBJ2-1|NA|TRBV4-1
CASSQAEYNEQFF
TGCGCCAGCAGCCAGGCCGAATACAATGAGCAGTTCTTC
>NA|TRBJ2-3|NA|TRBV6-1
CASSDFTDTQYF
TGTGCCAGCAGCGACTTCACGGATACGCAGTATTTT
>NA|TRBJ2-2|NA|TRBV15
CATSRRGTAGELFF
TGTGCCACCAGCAGGAGGGGGACCGCCGGGGAGCTGTTTTTT
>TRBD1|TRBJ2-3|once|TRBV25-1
CASETGADTQYF
TGTGCCAGCGAGACAGGGGCCGATACGCAGTATTTT
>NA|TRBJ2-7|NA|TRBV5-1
CASSKEIGYEQYF
TGCGCCAGCAGCAAGGAGATCGGTTACGAGCAGTACTTC
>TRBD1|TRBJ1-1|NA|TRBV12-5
CASVLQGVTEAFF
TGTGCTAGTGTTTTACAGGGGGTCACTGAAGCTTTCTTT
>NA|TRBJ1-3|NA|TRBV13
CASSAQGRSGNTIYF
TGTGCCAGCAGCGCGCAGGGTAGGTCTGGAAACACCATATATTTT
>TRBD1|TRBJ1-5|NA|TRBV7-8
CASSPRGFRNSNQPQHF
TGTGCCAGCAGCCCCAGGGGGTTTCGAAATAGCAATCAGCCCCAGCATTTT
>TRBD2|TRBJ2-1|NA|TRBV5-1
CASSPGLANTMNEQFF
TGCGCCAGCAGCCCCGGACTAGCGAATACAATGAATGAGCAGTTCTTC
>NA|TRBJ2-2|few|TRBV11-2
CASSLESFGGELFF
TGTGCCAGCAGCTTAGAGTCGTTCGGCGGGGAGCTGTTTTTT
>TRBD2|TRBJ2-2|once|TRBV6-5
CASSYSRGDTGELFF
TGTGCCAGCAGTTACTCCCGGGGGGACACCGGGGAGCTGTTTTTT
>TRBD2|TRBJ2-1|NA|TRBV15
CATSAGTSSYNEQFF
TGTGCCACCAGCGCCGGGACTAGTTCCTACAATGAGCAGTTCTTC
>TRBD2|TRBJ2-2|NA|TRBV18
CASSSPSGRISGELFF
TGTGCCAGCTCATCCCCTAGCGGGAGAATATCCGGGGAGCTGTTTTTT
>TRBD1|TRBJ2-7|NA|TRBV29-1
CSVFLGQGDYEQYF
TGCAGCGTCTTTTTGGGACAGGGTGACTACGAGCAGTACTTC
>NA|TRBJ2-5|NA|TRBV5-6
CASSLRALGVKTQYF
TGTGCCAGCAGCTTGAGAGCTCTCGGGGTGAAGACCCAGTACTTC
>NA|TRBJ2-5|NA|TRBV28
CASRETSSWETQYF
TGTGCCAGCAGAGAAACTAGTTCGTGGGAGACCCAGTACTTC
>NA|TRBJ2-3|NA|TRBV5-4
CASSLESSTDTQYF
TGTGCCAGCAGCTTGGAGAGTAGCACAGATACGCAGTATTTT
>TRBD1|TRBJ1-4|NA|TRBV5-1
CASSSTGSTNEKLFF
TGCGCCAGCAGCTCGACAGGGTCAACTAATGAAAAACTGTTTTTT
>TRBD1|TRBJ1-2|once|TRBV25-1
CASSVGQGAIGYTF
TGTGCCAGCAGTGTGGGACAGGGGGCGATCGGCTACACCTTC
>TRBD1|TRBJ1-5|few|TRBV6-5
CASSPDREVQPQHF
TGTGCCAGCAGTCCGGACAGGGAGGTACAGCCCCAGCATTTT
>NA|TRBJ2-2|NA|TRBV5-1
CASSLEDIGINTGELFF
TGCGCCAGCAGCTTGGAAGACATTGGTATTAACACCGGGGAGCTGTTTTTT
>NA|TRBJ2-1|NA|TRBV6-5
CASSYGQFGGNEQFF
TGTGCCAGCAGTTACGGGCAGTTCGGGGGCAATGAGCAGTTCTTC
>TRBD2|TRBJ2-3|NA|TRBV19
CASSGGTSGSTDTQYF
TGTGCCAGTAGTGGCGGGACTAGCGGGAGCACAGATACGCAGTATTTT